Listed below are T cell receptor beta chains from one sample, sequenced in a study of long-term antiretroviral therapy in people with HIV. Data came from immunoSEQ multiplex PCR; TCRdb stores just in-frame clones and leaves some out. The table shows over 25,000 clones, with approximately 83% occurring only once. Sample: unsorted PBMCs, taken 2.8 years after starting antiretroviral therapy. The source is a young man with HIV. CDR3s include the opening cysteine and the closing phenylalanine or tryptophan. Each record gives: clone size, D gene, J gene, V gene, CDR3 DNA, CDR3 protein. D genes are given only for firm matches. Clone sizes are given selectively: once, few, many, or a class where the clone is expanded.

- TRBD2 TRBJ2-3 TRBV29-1 TGCAGCGCGACTAGCGGGAGTTTAGCAGATACGCAGTATTTT CSATSGSLADTQYF
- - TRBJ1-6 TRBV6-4 TGTGCCAGCAGTGGACAAATCGGATCACCCCTCCACTTT CASSGQIGSPLHF
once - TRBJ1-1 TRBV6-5 TGTGCCAGCAGTTATGAATTCGCGAGCGCTGAAGCTTTCTTT CASSYEFASAEAFF
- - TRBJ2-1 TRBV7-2 TGTGCCAGCAGCTTAGGGGACCGCTCCTACAATGAGCAGTTCTTC CASSLGDRSYNEQFF
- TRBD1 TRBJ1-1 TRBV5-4 TGTGCCAGCAGCTGGGCGACAGGGGTGAACACTGAAGCTTTCTTT CASSWATGVNTEAFF
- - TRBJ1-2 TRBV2 TGTGCCAGCAGTGATAGTGGCGTATACTATGGCTACACCTTC CASSDSGVYYGYTF
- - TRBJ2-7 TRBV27 TGTGCCAGCAGTTTTCAGGCCCGTGCCTACGAGCAGTACTTC CASSFQARAYEQYF
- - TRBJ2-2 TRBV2 TGTGCCAGCAAATACAAAACTTCATACACCGGGGAGCTGTTTTTT CASKYKTSYTGELFF
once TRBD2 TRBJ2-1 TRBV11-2 TGTGCCAGCAGCTCCCTGGGAGCGGGAGCCTACAATGAGCAGTTCTTC CASSSLGAGAYNEQFF
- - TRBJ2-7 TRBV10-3 TGTGCCATCAAGCCAGACTCCTACGAGCAGTACTTC CAIKPDSYEQYF
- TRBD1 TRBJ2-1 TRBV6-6 TGTGCCAGCAGTTACGAGGCAGGGGGCAATGAGCAGTTCTTC CASSYEAGGNEQFF
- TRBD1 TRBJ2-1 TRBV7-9 TGTGCCAGCAGCCACCCCACGACAGGGGGCGCAACCTACAATGAGCAGTTCTTC CASSHPTTGGATYNEQFF
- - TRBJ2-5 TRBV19 TGTGCCAGTAGTATAGGTACAGGACAAGAGACCCAGTACTTC CASSIGTGQETQYF
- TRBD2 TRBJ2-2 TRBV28 TGTGCCAGCAGTTTGGGGGGGTTGTCAACCGGGGAGCTGTTTTTT CASSLGGLSTGELFF
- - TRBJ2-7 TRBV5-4 TGTGCCAGCAGCGACACAGGCTACGAGCAGTACTTC CASSDTGYEQYF
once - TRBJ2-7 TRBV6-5 TGTGCCAGCAGTCTGACAGCCTTTTCCTACGAGCAGTACTTC CASSLTAFSYEQYF
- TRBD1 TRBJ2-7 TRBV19 TGTGCCAGTAGTTCGGGACAGGGCTACGAGCAGTACTTC CASSSGQGYEQYF
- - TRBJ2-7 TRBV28 TGTGCCAGCGCGAGAGCCGATACGAGATACGAGCAGTACTTC CASARADTRYEQYF
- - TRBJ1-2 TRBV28 TGTGCCAGCAGTTTAGGGGGGGGACCCAACTATGGCTACACCTTC CASSLGGGPNYGYTF
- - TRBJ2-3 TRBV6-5 TGTGCCAGCAGGAACCGGGACTCCCCCGGAGATACGCAGTATTTT CASRNRDSPGDTQYF
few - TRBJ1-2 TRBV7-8 TGTGCCAGCAGCTTAGCGCCGGACAGCCCATATGGCTACACCTTC CASSLAPDSPYGYTF
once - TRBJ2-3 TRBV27 TGTGCCAGCAGTCCCAGATCGGGGAAAAGAGGCACAGATACGCAGTATTTT CASSPRSGKRGTDTQYF
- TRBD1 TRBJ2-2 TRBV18 TGTGCCAGCTCACCGGGACAGGTCCACACCGGGGAGCTGTTTTTT CASSPGQVHTGELFF
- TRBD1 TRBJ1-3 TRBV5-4 TGTGCCAGCAGCTTGGCAGGGGGGCACTCTGGAAACACCATATATTTT CASSLAGGHSGNTIYF
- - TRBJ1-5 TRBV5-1 TGCGCCAGCAGCTTAGCGGGGGTTGGGAATCAGCCCCAGCATTTT CASSLAGVGNQPQHF
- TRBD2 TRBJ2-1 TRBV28 TGTGCCAGCAGCAGGACTAGCGGGTCGATAGAGCAGTTCTTC CASSRTSGSIEQFF
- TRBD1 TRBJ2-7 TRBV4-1 TGCGCCAGCAGCCAAGCATCCGGAGACAGGGGGCATAACGAGCAGTACTTC CASSQASGDRGHNEQYF
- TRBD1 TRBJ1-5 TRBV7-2 TGTGCCAGCAGCTCCACAGGGGCCAGCAATCAGCCCCAGCATTTT CASSSTGASNQPQHF
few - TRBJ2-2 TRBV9 TGTGCCAGCAGCGTAGCCATCAGACCCGAAGCAAGTCAAGGCGGGGAGCTGTTTTTT CASSVAIRPEASQGGELFF
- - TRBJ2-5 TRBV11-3 TGTGCCAGCAGCTCCGGAGGGGCCCAGTACTTC CASSSGGAQYF
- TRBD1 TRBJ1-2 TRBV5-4 TGTGCCAGCAAGGGACAGGGGATAACGGTTCGCGGCTACACCTTC CASKGQGITVRGYTF
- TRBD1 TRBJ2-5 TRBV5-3 TGTGCCAGAAGCTTGGTCCGTCGAGGTGCCTTGCAGGGGGCTGTCGAGACCCAGTACTTC CARSLVRRGALQGAVETQYF
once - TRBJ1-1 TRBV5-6 TGTGCCAGCAGCTTGGAAGGAACTGAAGCTTTCTTT CASSLEGTEAFF
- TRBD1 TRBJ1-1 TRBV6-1 TGTGCCAACGGACAGGGGCTTTGGAACACTGAAGCTTTCTTT CANGQGLWNTEAFF
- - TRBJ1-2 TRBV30 TGTGCCTGGAGTGTACTTGGGAGCTTTGATGGCTACACCTTC CAWSVLGSFDGYTF
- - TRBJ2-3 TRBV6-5 TGTGCCAGCCCACCCAATCGGTTGACGACAGATACGCAGTATTTT CASPPNRLTTDTQYF
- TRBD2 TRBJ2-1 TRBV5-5 TGTGCCAGCAGCTTAGGAGCGGGATCTTACAATGAGCAGTTCTTC CASSLGAGSYNEQFF
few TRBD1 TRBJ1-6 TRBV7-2 TGTGCCAGCAGCTTGGGACAGGTTAATTCACCCCTCCACTTT CASSLGQVNSPLHF
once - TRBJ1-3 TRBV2 TGTGCCAGCAAGGCCAACTCTGGAAACACCATATATTTT CASKANSGNTIYF
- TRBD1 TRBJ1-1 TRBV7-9 TGTGCCAGCACCTATTCTCTGACAGGGGCACCGAACACTGAAGCTTTCTTT CASTYSLTGAPNTEAFF
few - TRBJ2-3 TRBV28 TGTGCCAGCAGCTCACAGACCTTGGGCCCAGATACGCAGTATTTT CASSSQTLGPDTQYF